The clone carrying this T cell receptor beta chain was counted a few times. Germline CDR1 is ENHRY and CDR2 is SYGVKD. The CDR3 consists of 14 residues. This sample was included in a study of beta chain features in type 1 diabetes. Reverse transcription of all isolated RNA meant that expressed TCRB transcripts were sequenced. Here immunoSEQ multiplex PCR was the method, and the copy in TCRdb shows in-frame clones only, minus some. Among a few hundred thousand clones listed, about 15% were seen once. The clonotype originates from a man in his thirties or forties in good health. The V and J genes are TRBV10-3 and TRBJ1-5; D may be TRBD1 (6 bases). The sample consisted of naive CD4+ T cells from blood. The CDR3, as DNA: TGTGCATCGGGGGGCTCGGGCCCTCGGGGGCCCCAGCATTTT. Translation: CASGGSGPRGPQHF.